This section outlines one T cell receptor (beta chain) sequence together with its context. The target antigen is unknown. The treatment: oral pan-JAK inhibitor, 5-10 mg twice daily. Alopecia areata patients provided lesional scalp punch biopsies and peripheral blood. This sample is drawn from a study of CD8+ T cells in alopecia areata. The study's findings and limits: There were many expanded lesional clones persisting in scalp and blood during tofacitinib.

Extracted RNA was reverse transcribed into cDNA, the sequencing template. Only in-frame clones appear in the TCRdb table, and some are missing; sequencing was by immunoSEQ multiplex PCR. The sample lists about 120,000 clones, 53% occurring once. Trimming at V came to 2 bases and at J to 1 base, leaving 4 bases not matched to a gene. The CDR3 has 15 residues. From germline, CDR1 is SGHTA and CDR2 FQGTGA. This receptor was identified in a human donor with alopecia areata. Sequenced material: CD4+ T cells sorted from blood, taken at week 4, from a patient treated with tofacitinib. The chain combines TRBV7-3 with TRBJ2-7, with 8 bases matching TRBD1. The DNA of the CDR3 is TGTGCCAGCAGCTTACGGACAGGGCCTTCCTACGAGCAGTACTTC. Translation: CASSLRTGPSYEQYF.